This T cell receptor beta chain was documented in a study of blood T cell repertoires in COVID-19. In the study overall: Both acute and convalescent COVID-19 samples were obtained from the United States, Italy and Spain. The cDNA or gDNA used as material had been derived from T cells, B-cell-depleted T cells, or PBMCs.

This clone has only a few counts. Assay: immunoSEQ multiplex PCR; the TCRdb copy retains only in-frame clones and omits some. The sample holds around 58,000 clones; less than 85% are singletons and the top ten take approximately 5.3%. Trimming stripped 7 bases from V and 2 bases from J, with 11 bases between. Germline assignment: CDR1 GTSNPN and CDR2 SVGIG (reference sequence). CDR3 length: 12 amino acids. The clonotype was recovered from a human donor in a cohort sampled during active COVID-19. Sequenced: peripheral blood. V usage is TRBV30 and J usage is TRBJ1-2; tentatively, D is TRBD1 (5 bases). The CDR3 protein is CAFSGGNYGYTF. CDR3 in DNA: TGTGCCTTTTCGGGGGGAAACTATGGCTACACCTTC.